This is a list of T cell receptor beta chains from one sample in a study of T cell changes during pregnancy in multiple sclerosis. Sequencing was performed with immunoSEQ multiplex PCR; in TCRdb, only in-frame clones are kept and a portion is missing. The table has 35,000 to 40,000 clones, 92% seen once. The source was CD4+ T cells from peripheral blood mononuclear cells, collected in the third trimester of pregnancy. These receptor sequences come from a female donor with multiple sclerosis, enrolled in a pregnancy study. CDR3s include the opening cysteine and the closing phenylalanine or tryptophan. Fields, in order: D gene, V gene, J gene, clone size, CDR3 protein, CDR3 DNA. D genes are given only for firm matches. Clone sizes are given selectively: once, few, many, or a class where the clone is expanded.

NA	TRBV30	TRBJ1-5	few	CAWSDNSNQPQHF	TGTGCCTGGAGTGACAACAGCAATCAGCCCCAGCATTTT
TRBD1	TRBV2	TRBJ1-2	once	CASKIQGERHYGYTF	TGTGCCAGCAAAATACAGGGGGAGAGGCACTATGGCTACACCTTC
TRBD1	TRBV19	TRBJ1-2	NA	CASSTGPGGIYGYTF	TGTGCCAGTAGTACCGGACCAGGGGGCATCTATGGCTACACCTTC
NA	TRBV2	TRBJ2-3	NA	CASRLSTDTQYF	TGTGCCAGCAGGTTAAGCACAGATACGCAGTATTTT
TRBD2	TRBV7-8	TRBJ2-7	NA	CASSLVGGSSYEQYF	TGTGCCAGCAGCTTAGTCGGGGGGAGCTCCTACGAGCAGTACTTC
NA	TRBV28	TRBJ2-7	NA	CASRSQGYEQYF	TGTGCCAGCAGATCACAGGGCTACGAGCAGTACTTC
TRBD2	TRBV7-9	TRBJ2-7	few	CASSLASGGEQYF	TGTGCCAGCAGCTTAGCGAGCGGGGGCGAGCAGTACTTC
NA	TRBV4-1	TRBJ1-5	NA	CASSPDTSEQPQHF	TGCGCCAGCAGCCCCGACACGTCAGAACAGCCCCAGCATTTT
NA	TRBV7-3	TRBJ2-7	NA	CASSLGGAPYEQYF	TGTGCCAGCAGCTTAGGAGGGGCACCCTACGAGCAGTACTTC
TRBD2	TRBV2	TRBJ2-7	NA	CASSEEAGAGYEQYF	TGTGCCAGCAGTGAAGAAGCGGGAGCAGGGTACGAGCAGTACTTC
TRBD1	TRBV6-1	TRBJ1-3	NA	CASSKDRGFGNTIYF	TGTGCCAGCAGTAAAGACAGGGGTTTTGGAAACACCATATATTTT
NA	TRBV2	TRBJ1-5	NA	CASNSGYSNQPQHF	TGTGCCAGCAATTCAGGGTATAGCAATCAGCCCCAGCATTTT
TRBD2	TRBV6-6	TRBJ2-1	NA	CASSGLAGVKFF	TGTGCCAGCAGTGGGCTAGCGGGAGTTAAGTTCTTC